This entry features one TCR beta chain sequence. Its antigen remains unknown. UMI-tagged 5'RACE template switching yielded the TCR beta cDNA. TCRdb re-called the 5' RACE reads and shows each CDR3 protein once, DNA omitted. This sample's clone table lists approximately 170,000 distinct CDR3 sequences. CDR1 KGHDR and CDR2 SFDVKD come from the germline V gene. The length of the CDR3 is 14 residues. The data originate from a study of T cells expressing NK-cell markers. Study-wide background: The TCR beta repertoires originated in sorted CD3+CD56+NKG2C+, CD3+CD56+NKG2C- and CD3+CD56-NKG2C+ T cells.

Regarding the study as a whole: Dominant NKG2C+ clonotypes accounted for about 1.0-8% of CD8+ T cells in more than 5 donors. These clonotypes additionally ranked first within the CD3+CD56-NKG2C+ fraction of four donors.

Sequencing used blood T cells: a sorted CD56 or NKG2C T cell subset, CD4+ or CD8+ T cells, or bulk PBMC T cells (not recorded which). This rearrangement joins TRBV24-1 to TRBJ2-3; the TRBD1 assignment by TCRdb is unverifiable without DNA. The sequence derives from a man aged 18 to 69 in good health. This CDR3 is CATSDSSTGGFPYF.